The 22 T cell receptor beta chains below were found in one sample sequenced in a study of cytomegalovirus exposure and HLA in healthy donors. Libraries were prepared by immunoSEQ multiplex PCR; TCRdb keeps only in-frame clonotypes and omits some of them. This repertoire shows some 210,000 clones, over 65% found once; its top ten account for roughly 5.4%. Sequencing was carried out using PBMCs. These receptor sequences come from a woman under 30 in good health and CMV-seronegative.

This chain uses TRBV9 with TRBJ2-5; possibly TRBD2 for D (6 bases). Germline V gene lookup returns CDR1 SGDLS and CDR2 YYNGEE. The CDR3 loop spans 17 amino acids. V shed 4 bases and J shed 5 bases, with 24 bases lying between them. CDR3 nucleotide sequence: TGTGCCAGCAGCTCTGGCGGGGATGGGCGGTCTGGGGAGACCCAGTACTTC. Encoded protein: CASSSGGDGRSGETQYF.

The chain recombines TRBV7-6 with TRBJ2-1; 10 positions agree with TRBD2. Germline V CDR1 and CDR2: SGHVS, FNYEAQ. The CDR3 length is 15 residues. Trimming took 5 bases from V and 4 from J; bases not matched to a gene: 5. The CDR3 DNA reads TGTGCCAGCAGCCAGACTAGCGGGCCATACAATGAGCAGTTCTTC. Translation gives CASSQTSGPYNEQFF.

The chain joins TRBV30 to TRBJ1-3; D is undetermined. Trimming stripped 0 bases from V and 5 bases from J, with 11 bases between. CDR1 and CDR2 from the germline V gene are GTSNPN and SVGIG (reference sequence). CDR3 length: 14 residues. CDR3 residues: CAWSVSLLRNTIYF. The CDR3 DNA follows: TGTGCCTGGAGTGTAAGCTTACTAAGAAACACCATATATTTT. Looking up the rest from reference TRBV30 and TRBJ1-3 gives the full variable domain: SQTIHQWPATLVQPVGSPLSLECTVEGTSNPNLYWYRQAAGRGLQLLFYSVGIGQISSEVPQNLSASRPQDRQFILSSKKLLLSDSGFYLCAWSVSLLRNTIYFGEGSWLTVV.

This clone has just a few counts. The chain recombines TRBV13 with TRBJ1-3; D is unresolved. The CDR3 consists of 14 residues. Trimming removed 4 bases from V and 3 bases from J, with 10 bases in between. Germline V CDR1 and CDR2: PRHDT, FYEKMQ (reference sequence). CDR3 protein: CASSSGLGGNTIYF. The CDR3 DNA is TGTGCCAGCAGCTCGGGGTTGGGTGGAAACACCATATATTTT.

The chain joins TRBV30 to TRBJ1-1; D is unresolved. Germline values: CDR1 GTSNPN, CDR2 SVGIG (reference sequence). Trimming removed 2 bases at V and 1 base at J, with 8 bases between. The CDR3 extends over 13 amino acids. The DNA of the CDR3 is TGTGCCTGGAGTCGCCGGGGGAACACTGAAGCTTTCTTT. It codes for CAWSRRGNTEAFF.

CDR3 bases: TGCAGCGTTGACAACACACACACCGGGGAGCTGTTTTTT. It yields the protein CSVDNTHTGELFF. The chain uses TRBV29-1 and TRBJ2-2; no definite D call. Germline V gene sequence: CDR1 SQVTM, CDR2 ANQGSEA. V was cut by 3 bases and J by 3 bases, with 8 bases left in between. The CDR3 is 13 amino acids.

The chain has TRBV5-1 and TRBJ2-1, with D maybe TRBD2 (6 bases). The CDR3 runs 16 residues. The ends were cut back, 0 bases at V and 7 bases at J, with 17 bases in the middle. CDR1 and CDR2 (germline): SGHRS, YFSETQ. CDR3 sequence: CASSLGEVLPGNEQFF. DNA of the CDR3: TGCGCCAGCAGCTTGGGGGAGGTTCTCCCAGGGAATGAGCAGTTCTTC.

V usage is TRBV5-1 and J usage is TRBJ2-2; a weak D match, TRBD1 (6 bases). The ends were cut back, 1 base at V and 0 bases at J, with 10 bases in the middle. The CDR3 spans 16 residues. Germline-derived CDR1 and CDR2 are SGHRS and YFSETQ. In DNA, the CDR3 is TGCGCCAGCAGCTTGCCGGCAGGGGCGAACACCGGGGAGCTGTTTTTT. It translates to CASSLPAGANTGELFF.

This chain joins TRBV10-2 and TRBJ1-4; D not resolved. The V end lost 8 bases, the J end lost 12 bases, and 16 bases lay between the germline ends. CDR3 size: 12 residues. CDR1 is WSHSY, CDR2 SAAADI, per germline. The CDR3 sequence: CASAKEPPELFF. The CDR3 DNA follows: TGCGCCAGCGCGAAGGAGCCTCCGGAACTGTTTTTT.

The V gene is TRBV5-1, the J gene TRBJ1-4, with D unclear. CDR1 SGHRS and CDR2 YFSETQ come from the germline V gene. The CDR3 extends over 15 amino acids. V dropped 4 bases and J dropped 5 bases, with 15 bases sitting between them. The CDR3 is CASSQIPSENEKLFF. The CDR3 coding sequence is TGCGCCAGCAGCCAAATACCTTCGGAGAATGAAAAACTGTTTTTT.

This chain connects TRBV5-1 to TRBJ2-3, with no clear D. This CDR3 comprises 15 residues. Germline loops: CDR1 SGHRS, CDR2 YFSETQ. V lost 1 base and J 4 bases, leaving 13 bases between the germline ends. The CDR3 nucleotides read TGCGCCAGCAGCTTGTATGATCTGGGTTCAGATACGCAGTATTTT. Protein: CASSLYDLGSDTQYF.

The rearrangement uses TRBV5-1 and TRBJ2-1; 13 nucleotides align to TRBD2. The CDR3 is made up of 18 amino acids. The J segment lost 15 bases and the V segment lost 4 bases, leaving 22 bases of the junction unmatched. In germline, CDR1 is SGHRS, CDR2 YFSETQ. The CDR3 region has the DNA TGCGCCAGCAGCACCGAGACTAGCGGGGGGATTACCTCCGGCAGGGCGTTCTTC. It specifies CASSTETSGGITSGRAFF. The full variable domain, completed using reference TRBV5-1 and TRBJ2-1, is KAGVTQTPRYLIKTRGQQVTLSCSPISGHRSVSWYQQTPGQGLQFLFEYFSETQRNKGNFPGRFSGRQFSNSRSEMNVSTLELGDSALYLCASSTETSGGITSGRAFFGPGTRLTVL.

The rearrangement joins TRBV11-2 to TRBJ1-5; D might be TRBD1 (5 bases). Germline lookup yields CDR1 SGHAT and CDR2 FQNNGV. The CDR3 has 15 amino acids. Trimming shortened V by 0 bases and J by 1 base, and 7 bases separated the two germline ends. The CDR3 nucleotides read TGTGCCAGCAGCTTAGATGGGGGGAGCAATCAGCCCCAGCATTTT. Encoded protein: CASSLDGGSNQPQHF.

The CDR3: CASSLDWAGQGSGNTIYF. The DNA of the CDR3 is TGTGCCAGCAGCTTGGATTGGGCGGGACAGGGCTCTGGAAACACCATATATTTT. This chain links TRBV5-6 with TRBJ1-3; 9 positions match TRBD1. This CDR3 spans 18 amino acids. The germline CDR1 and CDR2 sequences are SGHDT and YYEEEE. J gave up 0 bases and V 0 bases, and 7 bases lay outside the gene matches.

This chain connects TRBV27 to TRBJ2-1; maybe TRBD2 (5 bases). V gave up 3 bases and J gave up 3 bases, with 18 bases separating them. Germline V CDR1 and CDR2: MNHEY, SMNVEV (reference sequence). The length of the CDR3 is 17 residues. The CDR3, as DNA: TGTGCCAGCAGTTTTACCGGCCCGTCCGGGATCTACAATGAGCAGTTCTTC. It is translated as CASSFTGPSGIYNEQFF.

This clone was observed a single time. The chain combines TRBV6-1 with TRBJ2-7; D may be TRBD1 (6 bases). There are 14 residues in the CDR3. The V end lost 1 base, the J end lost 0 bases, and 7 bases lay between the germline ends. The V gene's germline CDR1 is MNHNS and CDR2 SASEGT. The CDR3 DNA is TGTGCCAGCAGTGAAGGGGGGCCCTCCTACGAGCAGTACTTC. Amino acid sequence: CASSEGGPSYEQYF.

V and J are TRBV5-4 and TRBJ1-6; D possibly corresponds to TRBD1 (5 bases). Germline assignment: CDR1 SGHNT and CDR2 YYREEE (reference sequence). Between the trimmed V and J ends, which lost 3 bases and 15 bases, there was a span of 25 bases. The CDR3 contains 16 residues. As DNA, the CDR3 is TGTGCCAGCAGCTCCCAACCCGGGGCCGCCCAAGGATTCCTCCACTTT. Amino acid sequence: CASSSQPGAAQGFLHF.

J is TRBJ2-1 and V is TRBV13; D is perhaps TRBD2 (5 bases). Germline V lookup: CDR1 PRHDT, CDR2 FYEKMQ (reference sequence). V was cut by 5 bases and J by 3 bases, with 11 bases left in between. The CDR3 runs to 14 residues. As DNA, the CDR3 is TGTGCCAGCAGCGCCGCCCGGGACTACAATGAGCAGTTCTTC. It codes for CASSAARDYNEQFF.

CDR3 DNA: TGTGCCAGCAGCCGACAGGGGCAGAATGAAAAACTGTTTTTT. Translating it yields CASSRQGQNEKLFF. The chain uses TRBV2 and TRBJ1-4, with TRBD1 matching over 8 bases. Germline V CDR1 and CDR2: SNHLY, FYNNEI. This CDR3 contains 14 residues. The V gene end was trimmed by 6 bases and the J gene end by 5 bases; junction bases not matched to a gene: 5.

The chain recombines TRBV2 with TRBJ2-2, with unresolved D. In germline, CDR1 is SNHLY, CDR2 FYNNEI. The CDR3 has 14 amino acids. V lost 8 bases and J lost 3, with 13 bases in between. The CDR3 protein is CASQVGSHTGELFF. For the CDR3, the DNA is TGTGCCAGCCAAGTAGGTTCCCACACCGGGGAGCTGTTTTTT.

The chain recombines TRBV5-1 with TRBJ2-1; 9 bases fit TRBD2. V trimming: 4 bases; J trimming: 0 bases; junction bases outside the gene matches: 5. The CDR3 has 16 residues. Germline lookup yields CDR1 SGHRS and CDR2 YFSETQ. The CDR3 sequence: CASSPISGSSYNEQFF. CDR3 sequence (DNA): TGCGCCAGCAGCCCGATTAGCGGGAGCTCCTACAATGAGCAGTTCTTC.

This clone was counted between two and nine times. The CDR3 spells CASSHQGARSPLHF. CDR3 DNA: TGCGCCAGCAGCCATCAGGGGGCACGGTCACCCCTCCACTTT. V usage is TRBV5-1 and J usage is TRBJ1-6, with 8 bases matching TRBD1. The trim removed 4 bases at V and 10 bases at J, leaving 7 bases unmatched. This CDR3 region has 14 residues. The germline V gene encodes CDR1 SGHRS and CDR2 YFSETQ. Looking up the rest from reference TRBV5-1 and TRBJ1-6 gives the full variable domain: KAGVTQTPRYLIKTRGQQVTLSCSPISGHRSVSWYQQTPGQGLQFLFEYFSETQRNKGNFPGRFSGRQFSNSRSEMNVSTLELGDSALYLCASSHQGARSPLHFGNGTRLTVT.